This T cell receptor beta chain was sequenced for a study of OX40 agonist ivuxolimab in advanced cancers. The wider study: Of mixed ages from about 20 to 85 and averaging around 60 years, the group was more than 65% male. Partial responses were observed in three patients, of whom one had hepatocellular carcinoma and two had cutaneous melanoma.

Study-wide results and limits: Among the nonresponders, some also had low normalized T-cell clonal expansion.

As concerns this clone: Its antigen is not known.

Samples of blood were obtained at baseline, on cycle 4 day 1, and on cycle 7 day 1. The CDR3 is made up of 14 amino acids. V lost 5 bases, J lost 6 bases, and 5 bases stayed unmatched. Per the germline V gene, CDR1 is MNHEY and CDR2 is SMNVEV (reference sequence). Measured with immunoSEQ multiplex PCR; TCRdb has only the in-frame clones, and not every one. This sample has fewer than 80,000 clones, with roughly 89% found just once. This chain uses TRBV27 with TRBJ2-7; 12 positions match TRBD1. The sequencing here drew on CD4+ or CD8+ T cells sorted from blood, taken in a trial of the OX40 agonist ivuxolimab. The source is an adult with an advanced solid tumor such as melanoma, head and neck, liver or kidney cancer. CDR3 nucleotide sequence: TGTGCCAGCAGTACCGGGACAGGGGGCTTCGAGCAGTACTTC. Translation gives CASSTGTGGFEQYF.